This TCR beta chain is drawn from a study of blood T cells in healthy people across ages. Study at large: The capture of about one barcoded beta molecule per two T cells was achieved by template switching. Study-wide results and limits: With age, beta diversity per million T cells declined roughly linearly, significantly by approximately 41.

CDR1 LGHDT and CDR2 YNNKEL come from the germline V gene (reference sequence). V lost 5 bases to trimming and J lost 2 bases; unmatched junction nucleotides: 7. The CDR3 runs to 17 residues. Points on this clonotype: Its target is not known.

Sample-barcoded 5' priming and a J-beta primer mix drove a second PCR of roughly 6 to 12 cycles. Every sample gave at least 3 million paired-end reads containing CDR3. TCRdb reanalysed the 5' RACE reads using MiXCR and keeps one entry per CDR3 protein. This table has under 800,000 distinct CDR3 sequences, around a fifth appearing once. The chain couples TRBV3-1 to TRBJ2-7; 15 bases match TRBD2. The sequence came from a man aged 70 or older in good health. Sequencing was performed on blood. CDR3 region: CASSSGLAGGPAYEQYF. CDR3 DNA: TGTGCCAGCAGCTCCGGACTAGCGGGAGGGCCGGCCTACGAGCAGTACTTC.